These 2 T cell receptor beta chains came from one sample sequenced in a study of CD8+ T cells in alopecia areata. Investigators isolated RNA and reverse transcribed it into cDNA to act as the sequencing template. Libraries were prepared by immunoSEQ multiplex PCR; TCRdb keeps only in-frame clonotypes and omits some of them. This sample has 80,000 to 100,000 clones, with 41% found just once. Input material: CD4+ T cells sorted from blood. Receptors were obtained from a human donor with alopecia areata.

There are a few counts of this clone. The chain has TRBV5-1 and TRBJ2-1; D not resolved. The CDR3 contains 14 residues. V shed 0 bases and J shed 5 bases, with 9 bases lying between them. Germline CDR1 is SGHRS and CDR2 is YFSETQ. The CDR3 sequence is CASSLVIAHNEQFF. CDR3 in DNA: TGCGCCAGCAGCTTGGTAATAGCCCACAATGAGCAGTTCTTC.

The CDR3 here is CASASWREGLSYEQYF. The CDR3 bases are TGTGCCAGCGCCTCGTGGCGGGAGGGCCTTTCCTACGAGCAGTACTTC. J is TRBJ2-7 and V is TRBV27; 9 nucleotides align to TRBD2. The germline V gene has CDR1 MNHEY and CDR2 SMNVEV (reference sequence). V lost 8 bases and J lost 1; bases outside the gene matches: 12. This CDR3 is built from 16 residues.